Listed here are 7 T cell receptor beta chains from one sample, sequenced in a study of prognosis after radiotherapy for stage I lung cancer. Multiplex PCR in two rounds served to amplify TCR beta CDR3 from genomic DNA. Round-one PCR had primers specific to each TRBV and TRBJ gene. TCRdb reanalysed the multiplex PCR reads using MiXCR and keeps one entry per CDR3 protein. Of 30,000 or so distinct CDR3 sequences in the sample, around 30% were seen once. This sample comprised PBMCs, obtained before or after stereotactic body radiation therapy (not recorded which). These receptors were collected from a donor of 50 years or more with non-small cell lung cancer.

This clonotype showed up many times. J is TRBJ2-7 and V is TRBV14, with 8 bases fitting TRBD2. Germline-derived CDR1 and CDR2 are SGHDN and FVKESK. This CDR3 spans 14 amino acids. V shed 4 bases and J 2 bases; nucleotides not matched to a gene: 4. The CDR3 region has the DNA TGTGCCAGCAGCCCATTAGCGGGGACCTACGAGCAGTACTTC. Residues: CASSPLAGTYEQYF.

This clonotype has ten or more counts. Germline and junction disagree at one end, which may indicate a read error. The chain combines TRBV12-3 or TRBV12-4 with TRBJ2-5; 10 bases are a match to TRBD2. CDR3 length: 14 residues. The CDR3 DNA reads as TGTGCCAGCAGCTCAGCGGGAGGGGAAGAGGCCCAGTACTTC. Translated, it gives CASSSAGGEEAQYF.

This clonotype was counted ten times or more. The rearrangement joins TRBV5-1 to TRBJ1-4, with 12 nucleotides matching TRBD1. V shed 5 bases, J shed 6 bases, and the junction held 14 bases outside the gene matches. In germline, CDR1 is SGHRS, CDR2 YFSETQ. The CDR3 consists of 18 residues. The CDR3 region has the DNA TGCGCCAGCAGTCACAACTTTGGGACAGGGGGCGAAGATGAAAAACTGTTTTTT. This sequence encodes CASSHNFGTGGEDEKLFF.

This clonotype was observed a few times. V gene TRBV18 combines with J gene TRBJ2-3; TRBD2 matches 10 bases. Germline assignment: CDR1 KGHSH and CDR2 LQKENI. The J segment lost 0 bases and the V segment lost 6 bases, leaving 18 bases of the junction unmatched. This CDR3 spans 20 amino acids. The CDR3 loop is CASSSLELWTSGDSTDTQYF. In nucleotides, the CDR3 is TGTGCCAGCTCTTCATTGGAACTATGGACTAGCGGTGATAGCACAGATACGCAGTATTTT.

This clonotype was observed at least ten times. This chain connects TRBV7-9 to TRBJ2-7; 7 nucleotides line up with TRBD1. The length of the CDR3 is 14 residues. The germline V gene encodes CDR1 SEHNR and CDR2 FQNEAQ (reference sequence). J was trimmed by 6 bases and V by 4 bases; bases with no gene match: 9. The CDR3 nucleotides read TGTGCCAGCAGCTGGGTACAGGGGATCGGCGAGCAGTACTTC. Amino acid sequence: CASSWVQGIGEQYF.

About this clonotype: This sequence may be a read error, since a much larger clone differs from it by one base. This chain connects TRBV2 to TRBJ2-7, with D maybe TRBD1 (5 bases). The CDR3 has 12 residues. The germline V and J ends were trimmed by 2 bases and 9 bases, with 11 bases remaining between them. Germline assignment: CDR1 SNHLY and CDR2 FYNNEI. This chain's CDR3 is CASSEQGNGQYF. The CDR3 nucleotides are TGTGCCAGCAGTGAACAGGGAAACGGGCAGTACTTC.

Concerning this clonotype: This may be a read error, as it is one base from a much larger clone. V and J are TRBV29-1 and TRBJ2-2, with D perhaps matching TRBD1 or TRBD2 (5 bases each). CDR1 is SQVTM, CDR2 ANQGSEA, per germline. The CDR3 length is 14 residues. Trimming took 4 bases from V and 9 from J, leaving 18 bases between them. CDR3 amino acids: CSVVTGPRGRELFF. DNA for the CDR3: TGCAGCGTTGTAACGGGGCCTCGTGGGCGGGAGCTGTTTTTT.